The next 4 T cell receptor beta chains were all read from a single sample in a study of blood T cell repertoires in COVID-19. TCRdb keeps only in-frame clones here, not all; method: immunoSEQ multiplex PCR. The table has about 300,000 clones, approximately 90% seen once. The specimen sequenced was peripheral blood. These receptors were obtained from a woman under 40 with COVID-19, enrolled during active disease.

The chain has TRBV4-2 and TRBJ1-2; 10 positions agree with TRBD1. J was trimmed by 6 bases and V by 2 bases; bases with no gene match: 6. CDR3 length equals 15 residues. CDR1 is LGHNA, CDR2 YNFKEQ, per germline. The CDR3 spells CASSQTGQGVDGYTF. The CDR3 coding sequence is TGTGCCAGCAGCCAAACCGGACAGGGGGTGGATGGCTACACCTTC.

This rearrangement joins TRBV19 to TRBJ1-2, with a possible D match to TRBD1 (6 bases). The germline gives CDR1 LNHDA, CDR2 SQIVND (reference sequence). The V end lost 7 bases, the J end lost 4 bases, and 19 bases lay between the germline ends. CDR3 size: 15 residues. The chain's CDR3 is CASTNQARTAYGYTF. The CDR3 DNA is TGTGCCAGTACCAATCAGGCCCGGACAGCCTATGGCTACACCTTC. Looking up the rest from reference TRBV19 and TRBJ1-2 gives the full variable domain: DGGITQSPKYLFRKEGQNVTLSCEQNLNHDAMYWYRQDPGQGLRLIYYSQIVNDFQKGDIAEGYSVSREKKESFPLTVTSAQKNPTAFYLCASTNQARTAYGYTFGSGTRLTVV.

The V call is TRBV10-3, the J call TRBJ1-2; 12 bases align to TRBD1. J was trimmed by 7 bases and V by 8 bases; bases with no gene match: 5. From germline, CDR1 is ENHRY and CDR2 SYGVKD. The CDR3 is 13 residues long. CDR3 residues: CAIAGTGGSGYTF. The DNA for the CDR3 is TGTGCCATCGCCGGGACAGGGGGCAGTGGCTACACCTTC.

V usage is TRBV5-6 and J usage is TRBJ2-4, with 9 nucleotides matching TRBD1. The CDR3 extends over 16 amino acids. V was pared by 4 bases and J by 1 base, with 6 bases of the junction left unmatched. Germline values: CDR1 SGHDT, CDR2 YYEEEE. The chain's CDR3 is CASSRQGERAKNIQYF. DNA for the CDR3: TGTGCCAGCAGCCGACAGGGGGAGAGGGCCAAAAACATTCAGTACTTC.